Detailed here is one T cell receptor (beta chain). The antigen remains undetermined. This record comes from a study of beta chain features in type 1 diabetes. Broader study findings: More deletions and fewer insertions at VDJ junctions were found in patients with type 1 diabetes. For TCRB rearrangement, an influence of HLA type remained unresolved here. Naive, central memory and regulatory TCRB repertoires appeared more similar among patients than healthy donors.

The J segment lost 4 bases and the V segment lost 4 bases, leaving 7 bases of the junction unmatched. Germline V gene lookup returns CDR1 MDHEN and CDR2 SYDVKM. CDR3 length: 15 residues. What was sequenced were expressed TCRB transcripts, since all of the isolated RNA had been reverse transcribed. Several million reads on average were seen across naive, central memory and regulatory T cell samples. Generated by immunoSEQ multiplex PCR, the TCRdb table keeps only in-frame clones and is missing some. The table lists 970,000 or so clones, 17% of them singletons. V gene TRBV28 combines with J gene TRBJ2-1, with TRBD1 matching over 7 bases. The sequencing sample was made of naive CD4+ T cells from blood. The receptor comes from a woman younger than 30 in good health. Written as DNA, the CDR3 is TGTGCCAGCAGTTCGATCGACAGGGAGTACAATGAGCAGTTCTTC. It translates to CASSSIDREYNEQFF.